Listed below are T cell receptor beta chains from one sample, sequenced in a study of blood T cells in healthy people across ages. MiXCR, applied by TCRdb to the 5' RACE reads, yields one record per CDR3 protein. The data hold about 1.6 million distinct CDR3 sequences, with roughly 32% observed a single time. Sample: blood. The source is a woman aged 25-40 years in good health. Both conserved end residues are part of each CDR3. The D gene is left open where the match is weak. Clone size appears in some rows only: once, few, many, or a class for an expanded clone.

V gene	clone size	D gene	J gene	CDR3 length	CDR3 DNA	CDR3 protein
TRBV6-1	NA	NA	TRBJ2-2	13	TGTGCCAGCGCAAAAGGGGGTTTCGGGGAGCTGTTTTTT	CASAKGGFGELFF
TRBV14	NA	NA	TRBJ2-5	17	TGTGCCAGCGACCACCGGGCAGAGGGGCAGAACCAAGAGACCCAGTACTTC	CASDHRAEGQNQETQYF
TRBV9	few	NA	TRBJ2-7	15	TGTGCCAGCAGCCACGGCGGGAAGGGTGCCGGCGAGCAGTACTTC	CASSHGGKGAGEQYF
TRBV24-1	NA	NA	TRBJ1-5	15	TGTGCCACCAGTGACCCGGGACGGGCGGGGACGGCCCAGCATTTT	CATSDPGRAGTAQHF
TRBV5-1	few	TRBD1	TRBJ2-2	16	TGCGCCAGCAGCTCCCGACAGGGGCCTGGCACCGGGGAGCTGTTTTTT	CASSSRQGPGTGELFF
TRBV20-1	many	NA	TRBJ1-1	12	TGCAGTGCTACTCAAAATAGGGGTGAAGCTTTCTTT	CSATQNRGEAFF
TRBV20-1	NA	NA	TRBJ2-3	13	TGCAGTGCTAGGGGACGGGTTGGAGATACGCAGTATTTT	CSARGRVGDTQYF
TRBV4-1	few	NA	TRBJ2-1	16	TGCGCCAGCAGCCAAATAAGGGGAACTAGGAACAATGAGCAGTTCTTC	CASSQIRGTRNNEQFF
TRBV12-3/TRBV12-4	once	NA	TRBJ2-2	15	TGTGCCAGCAGTTTACTCCCTCTACACACCGGGGAGCGGTTTTTT	CASSLLPLHTGERFF
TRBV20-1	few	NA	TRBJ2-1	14	TGCAGTGCTAGAGTACGGGGAAATTACAATGAGCAGTTCTTC	CSARVRGNYNEQFF
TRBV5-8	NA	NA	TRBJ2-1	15	TGTGCCAGCAGCCGTGATGTCCCTGTCTACAATGAGCAGTTCTTC	CASSRDVPVYNEQFF
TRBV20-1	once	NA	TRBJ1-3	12	TGCAGTGCTAATAGCCCCTCAAACACCATATATTTT	CSANSPSNTIYF
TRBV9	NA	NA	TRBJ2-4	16	TGTGCCAGCAGCGTAGAGCCTAGCAGTTGGGGAAACATTCAGTACTTC	CASSVEPSSWGNIQYF
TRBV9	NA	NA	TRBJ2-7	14	TGTGCCAGCAGCGTAAGCGGCGCAGCCTACGAGCAGTACTTC	CASSVSGAAYEQYF
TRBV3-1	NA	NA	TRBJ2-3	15	TGTGCCAGCAGCCAAGACCCGACTGGGTGGGATACGCAGTATTTT	CASSQDPTGWDTQYF
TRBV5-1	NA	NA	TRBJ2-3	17	TGCGCCAGCAACTTTGTAGGCCGGAGTGGAAGCACAGATACGCAGTATTTT	CASNFVGRSGSTDTQYF
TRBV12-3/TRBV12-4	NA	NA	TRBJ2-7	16	TGTGCCAGCAGTTCAGGGTCGAATGGGAGTACCTACGAGCAGTACTTC	CASSSGSNGSTYEQYF
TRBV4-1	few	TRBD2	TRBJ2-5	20	TGCGCCAGCAGCCAAGCCCCCCGGACTAGCGGGACCTGGGTTGTAGAGACCCAGTACTTC	CASSQAPRTSGTWVVETQYF
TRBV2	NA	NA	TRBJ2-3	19	TGTGCCAGCAGGAACCCTGGAGTAGCGGCCCCTTTTAGCACAGATACGCAGTATTTT	CASRNPGVAAPFSTDTQYF
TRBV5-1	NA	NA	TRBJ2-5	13	TGCGCCAGCAGCTGGGCCTTCCAAGAGACCCAGTACTTC	CASSWAFQETQYF
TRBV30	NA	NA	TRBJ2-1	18	TGTGCCTGGAGTGCTGGGTTAAGACGATTTAGCTCCTACAATGAGCAGTTCTTC	CAWSAGLRRFSSYNEQFF
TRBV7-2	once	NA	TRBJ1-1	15	TGTGCCAGCCCACAACGAGGGGGGAGATGCACTGAAGCTTTCTTT	CASPQRGGRCTEAFF
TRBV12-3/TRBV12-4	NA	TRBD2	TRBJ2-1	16	TGTGCCAGCAGCATACAACCGGGACTAGCGGTAAATGAGCAGTTCTTC	CASSIQPGLAVNEQFF
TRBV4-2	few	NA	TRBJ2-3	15	TGTGCCAGCAGCCAAGAGGGGGGAAAGGTAGATACGCAGTATTTT	CASSQEGGKVDTQYF
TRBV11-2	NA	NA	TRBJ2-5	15	TGTGCCAGCAGCTTAGATGTGGGACCCGGGGAGACCCAGTACTTC	CASSLDVGPGETQYF
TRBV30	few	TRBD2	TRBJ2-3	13	TGTGCCTGGAGTACTAGCGGGAGGGATACGCAGTATTTT	CAWSTSGRDTQYF
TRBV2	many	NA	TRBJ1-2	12	TGTGCCAGCGGGAGGGAGGGCTATGGCTACACCTTC	CASGREGYGYTF
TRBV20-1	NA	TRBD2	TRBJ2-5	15	TGCAGTGCTAGAAACAGCGGGGGGGCCCGGGAGACCCAGTACTTC	CSARNSGGARETQYF
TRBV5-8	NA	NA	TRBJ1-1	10	TGTGCCAGCGATGGGGCTGAAGCTTTCTTT	CASDGAEAFF
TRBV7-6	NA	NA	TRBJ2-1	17	TGTGCCAGCAGCGGGTTCGGGACTGGCGGGGTCCCCAATGAGCAGTTCTTC	CASSGFGTGGVPNEQFF
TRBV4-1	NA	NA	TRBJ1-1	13	TGCGCCAGCAGCCAAAATTATAGGGAACGAGCTTTCTTT	CASSQNYRERAFF
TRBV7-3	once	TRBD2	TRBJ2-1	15	TGTGCCAGCAGCCGACTAGCGGGAGATGTCGGTGAGCAGTTCTTC	CASSRLAGDVGEQFF
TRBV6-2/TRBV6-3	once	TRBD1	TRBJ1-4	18	TGTGCCAGCAGTTACCACCTTGGGACAGGCGGATCTAATGAAAAACTGTTTTTT	CASSYHLGTGGSNEKLFF
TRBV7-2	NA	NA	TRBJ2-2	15	TGTGCCAGCAGTGCACATCGACAGAACACCGGGGAGCTGTTTTTT	CASSAHRQNTGELFF
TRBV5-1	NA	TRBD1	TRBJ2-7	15	TGCGCCGGCAGCTTGGAGGGACAGGGCTGGAACGAGCAGTACTTC	CAGSLEGQGWNEQYF
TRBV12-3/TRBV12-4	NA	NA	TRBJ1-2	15	TGTGCCAGCAGTGCCCCCCGGGACGCTAACTATGGCTACACCTTC	CASSAPRDANYGYTF
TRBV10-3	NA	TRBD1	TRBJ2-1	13	TGTGCCACGATTGGAGGGACAGGGGAAAAGCGGTTCTTC	CATIGGTGEKRFF
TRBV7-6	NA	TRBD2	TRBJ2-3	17	TGTGCCAGCAGCTTAGTCCAGCGGGGTCTTTATGAAGATACGCAGTATTTT	CASSLVQRGLYEDTQYF
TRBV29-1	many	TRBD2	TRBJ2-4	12	TGCAGCGCCACGGGACTAGCATACCGCCAGTACTTC	CSATGLAYRQYF
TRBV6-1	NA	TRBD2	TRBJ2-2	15	TGTGCCAGCAGCGAAAAAGCGGGGGGGACCGGGGAGCTGTTTTTT	CASSEKAGGTGELFF
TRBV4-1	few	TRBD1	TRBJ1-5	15	TGCGCCAGCAGCCAAGTGCAGGGGGGGGATCAGCCCCAGCATTTT	CASSQVQGGDQPQHF
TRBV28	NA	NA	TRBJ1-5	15	TGTGCCGGCGGTCGGGGGGCTAACAGCAATCAGCCCCAGCATTTT	CAGGRGANSNQPQHF
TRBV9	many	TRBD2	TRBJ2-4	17	TGTGCCAGCAGCCCTAGCGGGACCCCTTTAGCCAAAAACATTCAGTACTTC	CASSPSGTPLAKNIQYF
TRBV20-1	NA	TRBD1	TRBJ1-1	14	TGCAGTGCTAGAGGAGGGGGCATAAAGACTGAAGCTTTCTTT	CSARGGGIKTEAFF
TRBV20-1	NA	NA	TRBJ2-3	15	TGCAGTGCTAGAGATGGAGTGATCGGCACAGATACGCAGTATTTT	CSARDGVIGTDTQYF
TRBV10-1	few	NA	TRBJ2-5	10	TGCGCCACCCGTCTGAGGGAGCAGTACTTC	CATRLREQYF
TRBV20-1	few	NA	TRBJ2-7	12	TGCAGCCCCGGCTCCTCCTCCTACGAGCAGTACTTC	CSPGSSSYEQYF
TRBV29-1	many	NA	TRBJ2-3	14	TGCAGCGTTGTACTCAGGCCTACCACAGATACGCAGTATTTT	CSVVLRPTTDTQYF
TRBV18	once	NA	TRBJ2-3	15	TGTGCCAGCTCACCAGGGTATGCTGGCACAGATACGCAGTATTTT	CASSPGYAGTDTQYF
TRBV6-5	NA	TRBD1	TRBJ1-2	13	TGTGCCAGCAGTGCCCCGGGACAGCGGGGCTACACCTTC	CASSAPGQRGYTF
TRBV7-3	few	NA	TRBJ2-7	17	TGTGCCAGCAGCTTAGAGCAAGGTCCCAAGATGTCCTACGAGCAGTACTTC	CASSLEQGPKMSYEQYF
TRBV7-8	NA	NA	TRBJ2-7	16	TGTGCCAGCAGCTCAGGGGCGGGGAGTTGGTCCTACGAGCAGTACTTC	CASSSGAGSWSYEQYF
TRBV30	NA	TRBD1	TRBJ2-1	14	TGTGCCTGGTTTGACAGGGGGCGAAACAATGAGCAGTTCTTC	CAWFDRGRNNEQFF
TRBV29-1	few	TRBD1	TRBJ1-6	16	TGCAGCCTCCTGACAGGGGAAATTGCATCAAATTCACCCCTCCACTTT	CSLLTGEIASNSPLHF
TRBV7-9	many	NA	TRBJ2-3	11	TGTGCCAGCAGACTGGCAGATACGCAGTATTTT	CASRLADTQYF
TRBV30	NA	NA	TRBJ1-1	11	TGTGCCTGTGCAAGGGTGTCTGGGGCTTTCTTT	CACARVSGAFF